This entry lists 16 T cell receptor beta chains sequenced from one sample in a study of blood T cell repertoires in COVID-19. The assay was immunoSEQ multiplex PCR, and TCRdb's table has in-frame clones only and misses some. The sample carries around 18,000 clones, about 91% recorded once. Sequenced: peripheral blood. All receptors come from a man aged 55-75 years with active COVID-19.

This chain joins TRBV19 and TRBJ2-5; tentatively, D is TRBD2 (6 bases). V lost 5 bases to trimming and J lost 5 bases, with 24 bases between them. Germline V gives CDR1 LNHDA, CDR2 SQIVND (reference sequence). The CDR3 consists of 17 residues. The DNA of the CDR3 is TGTGCCAGTAGTCGACCCCGCGCTAGCGAGGTAGGGGAGACCCAGTACTTC. This codes for CASSRPRASEVGETQYF.

This clone showed up just a few times. The V and J genes are TRBV4-1 and TRBJ1-1, with 10 positions matching TRBD1. CDR1 is MGHRA, CDR2 YSYEKL, per germline. There are 18 residues in the CDR3. J lost 11 bases, V lost 0 bases, and 18 bases had no gene match. The CDR3 sequence: CASSQDPNSGTGVPGAFF. The CDR3 DNA sequence: TGCGCCAGCAGCCAAGATCCTAATTCCGGGACAGGGGTTCCTGGGGCTTTCTTT.

The CDR3 is CASSPTSGTMYEQFF. CDR3 DNA sequence: TGTGCCAGCAGCCCCACTAGCGGGACCATGTATGAGCAGTTCTTC. The chain links TRBV7-2 to TRBJ2-1, with TRBD2 matching 10 bases. The CDR3 totals 15 residues. The ends lost 5 bases at V and 8 bases at J; junction bases unmatched: 9. Germline CDR1 and CDR2: SGHTA and FQGNSA. Full variable domain (remainder filled in from reference TRBV7-2 and TRBJ2-1): GAGVSQSPSNKVTEKGKDVELRCDPISGHTALYWYRQSLGQGLEFLIYFQGNSAPDKSGLPSDRFSAERTGGSVSTLTIQRTQQEDSAVYLCASSPTSGTMYEQFFGPGTRLTVL.

The genes are TRBV30 and TRBJ1-1, with TRBD1 matching 7 bases. The CDR3 has 12 amino acids. After removal of 2 bases from V and 5 bases from J, the junction contained 2 bases not matched to a gene. The germline V gene encodes CDR1 GTSNPN and CDR2 SVGIG (reference sequence). CDR3 loop: CAWSPGGTEAFF. For the CDR3, the DNA is TGTGCCTGGAGTCCAGGGGGGACTGAAGCTTTCTTT.

The chain carries TRBV19 and TRBJ1-1; D uncertain. The CDR3 covers 12 residues. Germline-derived CDR1 and CDR2 are LNHDA and SQIVND (reference sequence). Trimming took off 7 bases at V and 1 base at J, with 7 bases between the two ends. In nucleotides, the CDR3 is TGTGCCAGTATGTTAAAGAACACTGAAGCTTTCTTT. Translated, it gives CASMLKNTEAFF.

The CDR3 DNA sequence: TGTGCCAGCAGCGTCGGACTAGCGGGAGAATCCCTCCCAGATACGCAGTATTTT. It translates to CASSVGLAGESLPDTQYF. The genes are TRBV9 and TRBJ2-3, with 13 bases matching TRBD2. Germline V gives CDR1 SGDLS, CDR2 YYNGEE. V shed 2 bases and J 4 bases; nucleotides not matched to a gene: 10. The CDR3 extends over 18 amino acids.

The rearrangement uses TRBV7-3 and TRBJ2-7; 10 nucleotides align to TRBD2. Per germline, CDR1 SGHTA and CDR2 FQGTGA. V was pared by 2 bases and J by 4 bases, with 5 bases of the junction left unmatched. The CDR3 covers 15 residues. This CDR3 reads CASSLSSGGAYEQYF. The CDR3 region has the DNA TGTGCCAGCAGCTTATCCAGCGGGGGGGCTTACGAGCAGTACTTC.

The CDR3 spells CASSLSAAGGTFADTQYF. The CDR3 DNA reads TGTGCCAGCAGTTTATCGGCAGCGGGGGGGACCTTCGCAGATACGCAGTATTTT. The chain has TRBV27 and TRBJ2-3, with 10 bases fitting TRBD2. Per germline, CDR1 MNHEY and CDR2 SMNVEV (reference sequence). The CDR3 sequence is 18 residues long. V trimming: 0 bases; J trimming: 4 bases; junction bases outside the gene matches: 10.

CDR3 DNA sequence: TGTGCCAGCAGCTTATTACTGGCGGGAGGGGACACCGGGGAGCTGTTTTTT. Translation: CASSLLLAGGDTGELFF. The J gene is TRBJ2-2, the V gene TRBV11-3; 9 bases map to TRBD2. Germline V gene lookup returns CDR1 SGHNT and CDR2 YENEEA. V gave up 2 bases and J gave up 3 bases; unmatched junction bases: 7. The CDR3 totals 17 residues.

The chain combines TRBV4-3 with TRBJ2-7; 14 bases are a match to TRBD2. In germline, CDR1 is LGHNA, CDR2 YSLEER. The CDR3 length is 16 residues. With 3 bases clipped from V and 4 bases from J, the junction kept 5 bases outside the gene matches. The CDR3 region is CASSHVRLAGGYEQYF. For the CDR3, the DNA is TGCGCCAGCAGCCATGTCCGACTAGCGGGGGGGTACGAGCAGTACTTC.

This chain links TRBV14 with TRBJ2-7, with D possibly TRBD1 on 6 matching bases. V gave up 0 bases and J gave up 0 bases, with 9 bases separating them. The CDR3 contains 15 residues. Germline CDR1 and CDR2: SGHDN and FVKESK. CDR3 sequence reads: CASSQEDRPSYEQYF. CDR3 nucleotides: TGTGCCAGCAGCCAAGAGGACAGACCCTCCTACGAGCAGTACTTC.

The chain recombines TRBV6-1 with TRBJ2-7, with TRBD2 as a possible D gene (6 bases). V was trimmed by 0 bases and J by 5 bases, leaving 8 bases between them. The CDR3 loop spans 13 amino acids. CDR1 and CDR2 from the germline V gene are MNHNS and SASEGT. CDR3 residues: CASSEARRDEQYF. The CDR3 DNA reads as TGTGCCAGCAGTGAAGCGAGGAGGGACGAGCAGTACTTC.

The chain has TRBV5-6 and TRBJ1-1; 9 bases map to TRBD1. V was clipped by 3 bases and J by 4 bases; unmatched bases: 7. Germline loops: CDR1 SGHDT, CDR2 YYEEEE. This CDR3 has 15 amino acids. CDR3 DNA sequence: TGTGCCAGCAGCTACCGGGACAGGGTGGCCACTGAAGCTTTCTTT. This sequence encodes CASSYRDRVATEAFF. Combining the CDR3 with reference TRBV5-6 and TRBJ1-1 gives the whole variable domain DAGVTQSPTHLIKTRGQQVTLRCSPKSGHDTVSWYQQALGQGPQFIFQYYEEEERQRGNFPDRFSGHQFPNYSSELNVNALLLGDSALYLCASSYRDRVATEAFFGQGTRLTVV.

The chain combines TRBV7-2 with TRBJ1-6; D ambiguous. Germline CDR1 SGHTA, CDR2 FQGNSA. The CDR3 is 14 amino acids. Trimming took off 0 bases at V and 7 bases at J, with 7 bases between the two ends. CDR3 loop: CASSLAGGNSPLHF. As DNA, the CDR3 is TGTGCCAGCAGCTTAGCCGGCGGGAATTCACCCCTCCACTTT. Full variable domain (remainder filled in from reference TRBV7-2 and TRBJ1-6): GAGVSQSPSNKVTEKGKDVELRCDPISGHTALYWYRQSLGQGLEFLIYFQGNSAPDKSGLPSDRFSAERTGGSVSTLTIQRTQQEDSAVYLCASSLAGGNSPLHFGNGTRLTVT.

The chain joins TRBV7-9 to TRBJ2-5; D gene uncertain. Germline V gene data show CDR1 as SEHNR and CDR2 as FQNEAQ (reference sequence). The germline V and J ends were trimmed by 0 bases and 7 bases, with 12 bases remaining between them. The CDR3 runs to 14 residues. The CDR3 DNA sequence: TGTGCCAGCAGCTTAGCCCAGGCCCCGTCGACCCAGTACTTC. This codes for CASSLAQAPSTQYF.

The J gene is TRBJ2-5, the V gene TRBV5-4; 8 nucleotides match TRBD1. Germline assignment: CDR1 SGHNT and CDR2 YYREEE (reference sequence). After removal of 4 bases from V and 4 bases from J, the junction contained 9 bases not matched to a gene. The CDR3 is made up of 15 amino acids. CDR3 loop: CASSPGRTGSETQYF. The CDR3 region has the DNA TGTGCCAGCAGCCCCGGTCGGACAGGGTCAGAGACCCAGTACTTC.